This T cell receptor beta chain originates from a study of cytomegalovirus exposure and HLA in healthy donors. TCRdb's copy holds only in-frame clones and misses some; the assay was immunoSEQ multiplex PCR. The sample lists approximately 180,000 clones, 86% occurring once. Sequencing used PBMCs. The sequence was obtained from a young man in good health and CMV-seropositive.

CDR3 bases: TGTGCCAGCAGTTTGGGGACAGGGGCCTACGAGCAGTACTTC. Translated, it gives CASSLGTGAYEQYF. The V call is TRBV6-5, the J call TRBJ2-7; the match to TRBD1 covers 10 bases. This CDR3 comprises 14 residues. From germline, CDR1 is MNHEY and CDR2 SVGAGI. V shed 4 bases and J 2 bases; nucleotides not matched to a gene: 2.